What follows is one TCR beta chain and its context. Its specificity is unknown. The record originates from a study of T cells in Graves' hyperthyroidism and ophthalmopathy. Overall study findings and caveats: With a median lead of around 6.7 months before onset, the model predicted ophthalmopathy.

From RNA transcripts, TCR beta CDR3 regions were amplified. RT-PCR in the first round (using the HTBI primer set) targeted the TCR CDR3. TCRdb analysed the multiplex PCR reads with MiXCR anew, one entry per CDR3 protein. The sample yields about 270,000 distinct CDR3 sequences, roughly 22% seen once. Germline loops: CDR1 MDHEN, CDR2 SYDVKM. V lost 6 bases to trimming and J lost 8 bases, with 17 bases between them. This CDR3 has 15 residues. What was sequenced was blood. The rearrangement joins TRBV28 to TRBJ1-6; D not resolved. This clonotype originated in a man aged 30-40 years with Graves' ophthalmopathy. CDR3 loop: CASSRTGSLYSPLHF. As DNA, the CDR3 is TGTGCCAGCAGCCGAACGGGATCTTTATATTCACCCCTCCACTTT.